Given below is one T cell receptor beta chain in context. The clone's antigen remains unknown. Per-base quality was not reported, and no clone a single base away is much larger than it. The patients picked for sequencing were ones in whom flow cytometry had shown an expansion of CD8+CD57+ cells. Every patient had severe acquired aplastic anemia, diagnosed using the International Study of Aplastic Anemia and Agranulocytosis and Camitta criteria. No patient had received any therapy when blood was sampled. The study deep-sequenced TCR repertoires of sorted CD4+ and CD8+ blood T cells from severe aplastic anemia patients and healthy subjects. Patients were enrolled under clinicaltrials.gov protocols 00001620, 01623167, 00001397, 00071045, 00081523 and 00961064 in the USA. Ficoll-Paque density gradient centrifugation was used to isolate peripheral blood mononuclear cells. Before DNA was extracted, CD4+ and CD8+ T cells were sorted using either FACS or magnetic beads.

This specimen belongs to a study of CD8+CD57+ T cells in acquired aplastic anemia listed by TCRdb under 2018. In the study overall: DNA extracted from sorted CD4+ and CD8+ cells had a mean of about 3.3 ug, with a range of roughly 0.19 to 27.4 ug. CD8+CD57+ expansion was defined as frequency above the mean frequency observed in healthy subjects. General study outcomes and caveats: Between patients and healthy controls, no significant difference in CD8+ Simpson's diversity was found (P=0.060). Roughly 29 CD8+ CDR3 sequences were shared between patients and controls but appeared highly expressed in patients and within their immunodominant clones.

Genomic DNA was used as template for profiling of TCR beta VDJ combinations and CDR3 sequences. An Illumina HiSeq 2000 was used for TCR repertoire sequencing. Regarding the original processing steps: TRBV/TRBJ rearrangement plots, CDR3 size and DJ length profiles, and Simpson's diversity index were used to evaluate the repertoires. The immunodominant clone was defined as the most abundant DNA sequence in deep sequencing data. CDR3 amino acid sequences were checked for sharing between subjects and were compared against published repertoires and the VDJdb database. Starting from the raw public reads, TCRdb applied fastp trimming at Q25, assembled clones with MiXCR and retained in-frame beta chains. Rows are unified per CDR3 protein, each entry keeping the most common DNA and genes. The V and J calls and clone size come from TCRdb's table, not from the authors' own analysis. For this sample there are 170,000 or so distinct CDR3 sequences; 45% to 55% appear just once. Of the sample, about 31% falls within the top ten clones.

Between the V and J ends, shortened by 1 base and 3 bases respectively, the junction contains 13 bases. CDR1 and CDR2 (LGHNA, YNFKEQ) derive from the germline V gene. Taken from cysteine to phenylalanine, the CDR3 has 15 residues. The kept DNA is CDR3 alone, 45 bases in frame from the first base. In this chain, TRBV4-2 is recombined with TRBJ2-7; a weak D assignment points to TRBD2 (6 bases agree). The TCR originated in a human donor with aplastic anemia. The material sequenced was sorted CD4+, CD8+, or CD8+CD57+ T cells (not recorded which) from PBMCs. The nucleotide sequence is TGTGCCAGCAGCCAAGGGACGGGGGAAGTCTACGAGCAGTACTTC. This yields the protein CASSQGTGEVYEQYF.